These 17 T cell receptor beta chains were sequenced from one sample in a study of T cell repertoires in ileal Crohn's disease. Sample time point: neoterminal ileum biopsy at postoperative endoscopy, about 6 months after surgery. Method: immunoSEQ multiplex PCR; TCRdb's copy keeps in-frame clones and lacks some. This table holds roughly 62,000 clones, approximately 88% found once. Sample: ileal tissue. These receptors were taken from an adult with Crohn's disease.

The chain carries TRBV7-3 and TRBJ1-5; D possibly corresponds to TRBD1 (6 bases). The CDR3 runs to 14 residues. The V and J ends lost 2 bases and 6 bases respectively, with 11 bases between them. The germline V gene has CDR1 SGHTA and CDR2 FQGTGA. As DNA, the CDR3 is TGTGCCAGCAGCTTAGGGGGGGCTGCTCAGCCCCAGCATTTT. This gives the protein CASSLGGAAQPQHF.

The chain is built from TRBV5-4 and TRBJ2-3; 8 bases fit TRBD2. Germline V gene data show CDR1 as SGHNT and CDR2 as YYREEE (reference sequence). This CDR3 region has 15 residues. Unmatched junction bases numbered 3, after V lost 1 base and J lost 2 bases. CDR3 loop: CASSLRGGNTDTQYF. CDR3 DNA: TGTGCCAGCAGCTTGCGGGGGGGCAACACAGATACGCAGTATTTT.

The chain links TRBV6-5 to TRBJ2-7; 9 nucleotides match TRBD2. Germline trimming cut 4 bases from V and 9 bases from J; bases unmatched to any gene: 10. The germline V gene has CDR1 MNHEY and CDR2 SVGAGI. The length of the CDR3 is 14 residues. CDR3 sequence: CASSFFSGSEGQYF. The CDR3 region has the DNA TGTGCCAGCAGTTTTTTTAGCGGGAGTGAAGGGCAGTACTTC.

This chain uses TRBV7-6 with TRBJ2-7, with TRBD2 as a possible D gene (6 bases). The V end was cut by 1 base, the J end by 6 bases, with 10 bases between. CDR1 and CDR2 from the germline V gene are SGHVS and FNYEAQ. The CDR3 loop spans 13 amino acids. The CDR3: CASSLGLEGEQYV. The CDR3 DNA sequence: TGTGCCAGCAGCTTAGGACTGGAGGGCGAGCAGTACGTC.

This rearrangement joins TRBV19 to TRBJ1-5; D remains ambiguous. CDR1 LNHDA and CDR2 SQIVND come from the germline V gene (reference sequence). Trimming cost V 6 bases and J 7 bases, with 19 bases left between them. This CDR3 has 15 residues. Here the CDR3 DNA reads TGTGCCAGTAGGTCGGGAGGGTTAGTCGGGCAGCCCCAGCATTTT. It specifies CASRSGGLVGQPQHF. Filled out from reference TRBV19 and TRBJ1-5, the complete variable domain reads DGGITQSPKYLFRKEGQNVTLSCEQNLNHDAMYWYRQDPGQGLRLIYYSQIVNDFQKGDIAEGYSVSREKKESFPLTVTSAQKNPTAFYLCASRSGGLVGQPQHFGDGTRLSIL.

The chain joins TRBV11-3 to TRBJ2-1, with TRBD1 matching over 9 bases. The junction had 2 bases not matched to a gene; V was cut back by 5 bases and J by 6 bases. The CDR3 sequence is 13 residues long. Germline V CDR1 and CDR2: SGHNT, YENEEA. The CDR3 DNA reads as TGTGCCAGCAGCGGGACAGGGATCAATGAGCAGTTCTTC. Translating gives CASSGTGINEQFF. The complete variable domain, with remaining parts taken from reference TRBV11-3 and TRBJ2-1, reads EAGVVQSPRYKIIEKKQPVAFWCNPISGHNTLYWYLQNLGQGPELLIRYENEEAVDDSQLPKDRFSAERLKGVDSTLKIQPAELGDSAVYLCASSGTGINEQFFGPGTRLTVL.

V and J are TRBV5-4 and TRBJ1-2, with TRBD1 matching 8 bases. The junction had 2 bases not matched to a gene; V was cut back by 2 bases and J by 11 bases. Germline CDR1 SGHNT, CDR2 YYREEE (reference sequence). The CDR3 totals 11 residues. The CDR3 DNA follows: TGTGCCAGCAGCTTCCGGGACAGGTACACCTTC. It translates to CASSFRDRYTF.

This clone has only a few counts. The V and J genes are TRBV5-1 and TRBJ2-6; a weak D match, TRBD2 (5 bases). CDR1 and CDR2 (germline): SGHRS, YFSETQ. Between the trimmed V and J ends, which lost 7 bases and 2 bases, there was a span of 16 bases. The CDR3 is 16 residues long. The CDR3 protein is CASHDNVGTGANVLTF. The CDR3, as DNA: TGCGCCAGCCACGATAATGTCGGGACTGGGGCCAACGTCCTGACTTTC. Looking up the rest from reference TRBV5-1 and TRBJ2-6 gives the full variable domain: KAGVTQTPRYLIKTRGQQVTLSCSPISGHRSVSWYQQTPGQGLQFLFEYFSETQRNKGNFPGRFSGRQFSNSRSEMNVSTLELGDSALYLCASHDNVGTGANVLTFGAGSRLTVL.

This chain uses TRBV5-1 with TRBJ1-1; the match to TRBD1 covers 9 bases. CDR3 length equals 15 residues. Per germline, CDR1 SGHRS and CDR2 YFSETQ. Trimming cost V 2 bases and J 4 bases; bases outside gene matches: 6. Here the CDR3 reads CASSLRDRAFTEAFF. The CDR3 nucleotides are TGCGCCAGCAGCTTAAGGGACAGGGCCTTCACTGAAGCTTTCTTT.

DNA for the CDR3: TGTGCCAGCAGCTTATATTTAACTAGCGGTCAAGAGACCCAGTACTTC. Translation gives CASSLYLTSGQETQYF. The chain combines TRBV11-2 with TRBJ2-5, with TRBD2 matching over 8 bases. The trim removed 2 bases at V and 2 bases at J, leaving 7 bases unmatched. CDR1 is SGHAT, CDR2 FQNNGV, per germline. The CDR3 extends over 16 amino acids.

The genes are TRBV4-1 and TRBJ1-5, with 8 bases matching TRBD1. CDR3 length: 17 amino acids. CDR1 MGHRA and CDR2 YSYEKL come from the germline V gene. V lost 0 bases to trimming and J lost 5 bases; unmatched junction nucleotides: 9. This CDR3 reads CASSQEFPGQGHQPQHF. CDR3 in DNA: TGCGCCAGCAGCCAAGAGTTCCCCGGACAGGGTCATCAGCCCCAGCATTTT.

The V gene is TRBV18, the J gene TRBJ1-2; TRBD1 matches at 7 bases. Germline V gene lookup returns CDR1 KGHSH and CDR2 LQKENI. With V trimmed by 4 bases and J by 2 bases, 13 bases remained unmatched. CDR3 size: 17 residues. CDR3 in amino acids: CASSQGSGRGSNYGYTF. In DNA form, the CDR3 reads TGTGCCAGCTCACAGGGATCCGGCAGGGGGTCCAACTATGGCTACACCTTC.

The gene calls are TRBV5-6 and TRBJ1-4, with TRBD1 matching over 7 bases. The CDR3 runs to 17 residues. The germline V gene encodes CDR1 SGHDT and CDR2 YYEEEE. The trim removed 4 bases at V and 2 bases at J, leaving 11 bases unmatched. The CDR3 here is CASSPSTGAPTNEKLFF. CDR3 nucleotides: TGTGCCAGCAGCCCTTCCACAGGGGCGCCTACTAATGAAAAACTGTTTTTT.

The V gene is TRBV13, the J gene TRBJ1-1, with D hard to call. The CDR3 extends over 14 amino acids. V was clipped by 3 bases and J by 4 bases, with 12 bases between them. Germline V gives CDR1 PRHDT, CDR2 FYEKMQ (reference sequence). Here the CDR3 reads CASSLRASSTEAFF. The CDR3 DNA reads TGTGCCAGCAGCTTGAGAGCAAGTTCCACTGAAGCTTTCTTT.

The rearrangement joins TRBV5-1 to TRBJ1-5, with D possibly TRBD1 on 6 matching bases. Looked up from germline, CDR1 is SGHRS and CDR2 is YFSETQ. CDR3 length equals 14 residues. V was pared by 4 bases and J by 2 bases, with 10 bases between. This CDR3 reads CASSPRGGNQPQHF. The DNA for the CDR3 is TGCGCCAGCAGCCCCAGGGGTGGCAATCAGCCCCAGCATTTT.

V usage is TRBV6-6 and J usage is TRBJ1-5; 8 nucleotides match TRBD1. CDR3 length: 13 residues. The V segment lost 8 bases and the J segment 4 bases; nucleotides outside the gene matches: 4. Germline CDR1 and CDR2: MNHNY and SVGAGI (reference sequence). DNA of the CDR3: TGTGCCAGCCGCAGGACAGGGAATCAGCCCCAGCATTTT. As protein: CASRRTGNQPQHF.

This chain links TRBV11-2 with TRBJ2-1, with 12 bases that match TRBD2. J lost 2 bases, V lost 3 bases, and 8 bases had no gene match. From germline, CDR1 is SGHAT and CDR2 FQNNGV. The CDR3 covers 18 residues. In DNA form, the CDR3 reads TGTGCCAGCAGCTTGAGTTCTAGCGGGGGGGCCGCCTACAATGAGCAGTTCTTC. Protein product: CASSLSSSGGAAYNEQFF.